Presented here are 29 T cell receptor beta chains from one specimen sequenced in a study of blood T cell repertoires in COVID-19. The protocol was immunoSEQ multiplex PCR, while the TCRdb copy is restricted to in-frame clones and leaves out a portion. The table records fewer than 700,000 clones, 85% to 90% of them present only once. The sample taken for sequencing was peripheral blood. Every receptor here comes from a woman in her forties or fifties with COVID-19, enrolled during active disease.

This clone was recorded once. The DNA of the CDR3 is TGTGCCAGCAGTTCCTACAGGGACACTGAAGCTTTCTTT. Protein sequence: CASSSYRDTEAFF. The chain couples TRBV6-5 to TRBJ1-1, with a tentative D call TRBD1 (6 bases). V lost 4 bases and J 3 bases, leaving 9 bases between the germline ends. This CDR3 is built from 13 residues. Germline V gene lookup returns CDR1 MNHEY and CDR2 SVGAGI.

The gene calls are TRBV5-1 and TRBJ2-4; 7 bases align to TRBD1. Per the germline V gene, CDR1 is SGHRS and CDR2 is YFSETQ. The trim removed 3 bases at V and 2 bases at J, leaving 5 bases unmatched. CDR3 length: 15 amino acids. The CDR3 sequence is CASSSPTGTKNIQYF. The CDR3 DNA reads as TGCGCCAGCAGCTCCCCGACAGGGACCAAAAACATTCAGTACTTC. The variable domain in full, with the rest retrieved from reference TRBV5-1 and TRBJ2-4, is KAGVTQTPRYLIKTRGQQVTLSCSPISGHRSVSWYQQTPGQGLQFLFEYFSETQRNKGNFPGRFSGRQFSNSRSEMNVSTLELGDSALYLCASSSPTGTKNIQYFGAGTRLSVL.

This sequence joins TRBV10-2 and TRBJ1-2; no clear D gene. Trimming shortened V by 2 bases and J by 2 bases, and 6 bases separated the two germline ends. Germline V gene sequence: CDR1 WSHSY, CDR2 SAAADI. The CDR3 runs 13 residues. The CDR3 nucleotides read TGCGCCAGCAGTGAGGACATCAACTATGGCTACACCTTC. The encoded protein is CASSEDINYGYTF.

The chain carries TRBV19 and TRBJ1-3, with unresolved D. In germline, CDR1 is LNHDA, CDR2 SQIVND (reference sequence). The V and J ends lost 5 bases and 0 bases respectively, with 8 bases between them. The CDR3 is 14 residues long. The CDR3 nucleotides are TGTGCCAGTAGTGGCCGTACCTCTGGAAACACCATATATTTT. This codes for CASSGRTSGNTIYF.

This chain links TRBV24-1 with TRBJ2-5; D uncertain. V lost 5 bases and J 2 bases, leaving 8 bases between the germline ends. Germline V lookup: CDR1 KGHDR, CDR2 SFDVKD. This CDR3 spans 13 amino acids. This chain's CDR3 is CATSGEVQETQYF. CDR3 in DNA: TGTGCCACCAGTGGTGAGGTTCAAGAGACCCAGTACTTC.

V and J are TRBV11-3 and TRBJ2-2; a possible D gene is TRBD1 (6 bases). Germline CDR1 reads SGHNT; CDR2 reads YENEEA. V was pared by 1 base and J by 5 bases, with 14 bases between. The CDR3 extends over 16 amino acids. The CDR3 DNA reads as TGTGCCAGCAGCTTAGGGCGGACAGCTTCGACCGGGGAGCTGTTTTTT. It encodes CASSLGRTASTGELFF. The whole variable domain, remainder taken from reference TRBV11-3 and TRBJ2-2, is EAGVVQSPRYKIIEKKQPVAFWCNPISGHNTLYWYLQNLGQGPELLIRYENEEAVDDSQLPKDRFSAERLKGVDSTLKIQPAELGDSAVYLCASSLGRTASTGELFFGEGSRLTVL.

The chain couples TRBV12-3 or TRBV12-4 to TRBJ1-6; a possible D gene is TRBD1 (5 bases). The length of the CDR3 is 13 residues. V was clipped by 1 base and J by 14 bases, with 12 bases between them. CDR3 in DNA: TGTGCCAGCAGTTTAGGAAGGGGTCAGACCCTCCACTTT. Protein: CASSLGRGQTLHF.

CDR3 sequence (DNA): TGTGCCAGCTCACCGGGACAGGACGACTATGGCTACACCTTC. Translating it yields CASSPGQDDYGYTF. The rearrangement joins TRBV18 to TRBJ1-2, with TRBD1 matching 8 bases. The CDR3 loop spans 14 amino acids. The germline CDR1 and CDR2 sequences are KGHSH and LQKENI. V lost 3 bases, J lost 3 bases, and 3 bases stayed unmatched.

The chain recombines TRBV5-4 with TRBJ2-2; tentative D call: TRBD2 (5 bases). The CDR3 sequence is 15 residues long. V was cut by 4 bases and J by 5 bases, with 15 bases left in between. Germline lookup yields CDR1 SGHNT and CDR2 YYREEE (reference sequence). The CDR3 loop reads CASSPRRVRTGELFF. DNA of the CDR3: TGTGCCAGCAGCCCCCGGCGGGTTCGAACCGGGGAGCTGTTTTTT.

The V and J genes are TRBV28 and TRBJ1-3; 8 positions match TRBD1. This CDR3 is built from 16 residues. Looked up from germline, CDR1 is MDHEN and CDR2 is SYDVKM. The V gene end was trimmed by 4 bases and the J gene end by 0 bases; junction bases not matched to a gene: 5. The CDR3 nucleotides read TGTGCCAGCAGTTCGCAGGGGGCGCGCTCTGGAAACACCATATATTTT. Translation: CASSSQGARSGNTIYF.

This chain uses TRBV12-5 with TRBJ2-2; 7 bases map to TRBD1. Per germline, CDR1 LGHNT and CDR2 FRNRAP. After removal of 5 bases from V and 5 bases from J, the junction contained 8 bases not matched to a gene. CDR3 length: 15 amino acids. The CDR3 DNA reads as TGTGCTAGTGGTCCGGGACAGCTGGCGACCGGGGAGCTGTTTTTT. As protein: CASGPGQLATGELFF.

The gene calls are TRBV7-9 and TRBJ2-1; TRBD2 agrees at 10 bases. With V trimmed by 3 bases and J by 3 bases, 5 bases remained unmatched. Germline V gene lookup returns CDR1 SEHNR and CDR2 FQNEAQ (reference sequence). This CDR3 comprises 16 residues. The CDR3 coding sequence is TGTGCCAGCAGCTTCCCTAGCGGGGGCGACTACAATGAGCAGTTCTTC. Protein: CASSFPSGGDYNEQFF.

A word on this clone: Other DNA sequences within the sample encode an identical CDR3. The chain couples TRBV7-3 to TRBJ1-1; D unresolved. The CDR3 consists of 15 residues. V lost 0 bases and J lost 0, with 8 bases in between. CDR1 is SGHTA and CDR2 is FQGTGA in the germline V gene. The CDR3 DNA follows: TGTGCCAGCAGCTTAACTCCGGGGTTGAACACTGAAGCTTTCTTT. Protein: CASSLTPGLNTEAFF.

This chain links TRBV5-5 with TRBJ2-7, with 9 positions matching TRBD1. The germline CDR1 and CDR2 sequences are SGHKS and YYEKEE (reference sequence). The CDR3 covers 16 residues. The V and J ends lost 4 bases and 3 bases, in that order; junction bases with no gene match: 11. CDR3 loop: CASSPSMTGGGYEQYF. CDR3 in DNA: TGTGCCAGCAGCCCATCCATGACAGGGGGAGGCTACGAGCAGTACTTC.

The chain employs TRBV4-1 and TRBJ1-1, with TRBD1 matching over 8 bases. CDR3 length equals 19 residues. Unmatched junction bases numbered 16, after V lost 1 base and J lost 3 bases. The germline V gene encodes CDR1 MGHRA and CDR2 YSYEKL. CDR3 protein: CASSQAFQGQGARYTEAFF. The CDR3 DNA is TGCGCCAGCAGCCAAGCATTCCAAGGGCAGGGGGCGCGTTACACTGAAGCTTTCTTT.

This chain links TRBV10-1 with TRBJ2-7; D uncertain. The CDR3 consists of 13 residues. Trimming stripped 0 bases from V and 5 bases from J, with 8 bases between. Per the germline V gene, CDR1 is WNHNN and CDR2 is SYGVQD (reference sequence). CDR3 sequence: CASSESGGDEQYF. CDR3 in DNA: TGCGCCAGCAGTGAGTCCGGCGGAGACGAGCAGTACTTC.

The CDR3 coding sequence is TGTGCCAGCTCACGGCGGACAGGGGACAGCAGAACGCAGTTCTTC. Amino acid sequence: CASSRRTGDSRTQFF. The chain links TRBV18 to TRBJ2-1; the match to TRBD1 covers 9 bases. The CDR3 is made up of 15 amino acids. J gave up 12 bases and V 4 bases, and 13 bases lay outside the gene matches. Germline-derived CDR1 and CDR2 are KGHSH and LQKENI.

The V gene is TRBV11-2, the J gene TRBJ1-2; 7 positions match TRBD1. The CDR3 consists of 14 residues. The germline V gene encodes CDR1 SGHAT and CDR2 FQNNGV. With V trimmed by 5 bases and J by 6 bases, 9 bases remained unmatched. The CDR3 spells CASSLLRGQDGYTF. Here the CDR3 DNA reads TGTGCCAGCAGCCTACTGAGGGGGCAAGATGGCTACACCTTC. Looking up the rest from reference TRBV11-2 and TRBJ1-2 gives the full variable domain: EAGVAQSPRYKIIEKRQSVAFWCNPISGHATLYWYQQILGQGPKLLIQFQNNGVVDDSQLPKDRFSAERLKGVDSTLKIQPAKLEDSAVYLCASSLLRGQDGYTFGSGTRLTVV.

V gene TRBV28 combines with J gene TRBJ2-1; D is unresolved. The V and J ends lost 2 bases and 0 bases respectively, with 5 bases between them. CDR1 MDHEN and CDR2 SYDVKM come from the germline V gene. The CDR3 spans 14 residues. CDR3 protein: CASSLPSSYNEQFF. DNA for the CDR3: TGTGCCAGCAGTTTACCCAGCTCCTACAATGAGCAGTTCTTC.

The rearrangement links TRBV6-1 to TRBJ2-7; 8 bases line up with TRBD1. The germline V gene encodes CDR1 MNHNS and CDR2 SASEGT. Trimming cost V 6 bases and J 5 bases; bases outside gene matches: 3. The CDR3 has 12 residues. CDR3 DNA: TGTGCCAGCAGACCGACAGGGGACGAGCAGTACTTC. Its protein product is CASRPTGDEQYF.

V gene TRBV6-5 combines with J gene TRBJ1-2; D perhaps matches TRBD1 (5 bases). This CDR3 contains 14 residues. From germline, CDR1 is MNHEY and CDR2 SVGAGI. Trimming took 6 bases from V and 4 from J, leaving 15 bases between them. This chain's CDR3 is CASRPGLWGYGYTF. DNA of the CDR3: TGTGCCAGCAGGCCGGGACTTTGGGGCTATGGCTACACCTTC.

This clone has more than one count but fewer than ten. The genes are TRBV6-5 and TRBJ2-2, with unresolved D. CDR1 and CDR2 from the germline V gene are MNHEY and SVGAGI. The CDR3 runs to 13 residues. Trimming left V 0 bases short and J 6 bases short, with 5 bases between. The CDR3 nucleotides are TGTGCCAGCAGTTACTCTAGTCCCGGGGAGCTGTTTTTT. Residues: CASSYSSPGELFF.

This chain uses TRBV2 with TRBJ2-4, with TRBD2 identical over 9 bases. From germline, CDR1 is SNHLY and CDR2 FYNNEI. This CDR3 has 15 amino acids. V shed 10 bases and J 1 base; nucleotides not matched to a gene: 8. CDR3 in DNA: TGTGCCACCGACAGCGGGGGGAGTGCCAAAAACATTCAGTACTTC. It yields the protein CATDSGGSAKNIQYF.

This clone was recorded only once. The CDR3, as DNA: TGTGCCAGCAGTTACGAGCTTGGCCGCGAGGGTGAGCAGTTCTTC. Translated: CASSYELGREGEQFF. The V gene is TRBV6-5, the J gene TRBJ2-1; D is possibly TRBD2 (5 bases). The CDR3 spans 15 residues. The germline V gene encodes CDR1 MNHEY and CDR2 SVGAGI. V lost 2 bases to trimming and J lost 9 bases, with 17 bases between them.

The rearrangement joins TRBV7-3 to TRBJ2-1, with D perhaps matching TRBD2 (7 bases). V lost 3 bases and J 9 bases, leaving 12 bases between the germline ends. Germline values: CDR1 SGHTA, CDR2 FQGTGA. CDR3 length: 13 amino acids. The CDR3 DNA reads as TGTGCCAGCAGCTTTGGGGGGGCCGCTGAGCAGTTCTTC. The encoded protein is CASSFGGAAEQFF.

This clone has only one observation. The chain couples TRBV19 to TRBJ2-7; TRBD1 aligns across 10 bases. Germline V gene sequence: CDR1 LNHDA, CDR2 SQIVND (reference sequence). With V trimmed by 10 bases and J by 4 bases, 25 bases remained unmatched. This CDR3 has 19 residues. Here the CDR3 DNA reads TGTGCCACAACCCGAGGGGGACAGGGGTATATTGGGCCTGGGTACGAGCAGTACTTC. Its protein product is CATTRGGQGYIGPGYEQYF.

The chain joins TRBV5-1 to TRBJ1-2; unclear D gene. Germline-derived CDR1 and CDR2 are SGHRS and YFSETQ. CDR3 length equals 13 residues. The germline V and J ends were trimmed by 3 bases and 6 bases, with 12 bases remaining between them. CDR3 protein: CASSSFGMDGYTF. DNA of the CDR3: TGCGCCAGCAGCTCTTTCGGGATGGATGGCTACACCTTC.

The chain carries TRBV11-2 and TRBJ1-2, with no clear D. The length of the CDR3 is 14 residues. V lost 5 bases to trimming and J lost 4 bases, with 14 bases between them. Germline V gene sequence: CDR1 SGHAT, CDR2 FQNNGV. CDR3 protein: CASSPVGEGYGYTF. The CDR3 DNA sequence: TGTGCCAGCAGCCCGGTCGGGGAAGGCTATGGCTACACCTTC.

The chain recombines TRBV10-1 with TRBJ2-3; D uncertain. Germline V gives CDR1 WNHNN, CDR2 SYGVQD (reference sequence). Trimming stripped 3 bases from V and 3 bases from J, with 4 bases between. The CDR3 is made up of 12 amino acids. CDR3 DNA sequence: TGCGCCAGCAGTGACCCAACAGATACGCAGTATTTT. Translation gives CASSDPTDTQYF.